This T cell receptor (beta chain) was documented in a study of cytomegalovirus exposure and HLA in healthy donors. The PCR ran on 60 Vbeta and 13 Jbeta primers. Sequenced by immunoSEQ multiplex PCR; TCRdb stores in-frame clones only, minus some. There are some 150,000 clones in the sample; roughly 80% occur only once, and about 8.1% lies in the top ten. Germline V gene lookup returns CDR1 SQVTM and CDR2 ANQGSEA. The V segment lost 2 bases and the J segment 4 bases; nucleotides outside the gene matches: 21. CDR3 length: 19 residues. This receptor was taken from a woman in her forties or fifties in good health and CMV-seropositive. This rearrangement joins TRBV29-1 to TRBJ1-2; 8 bases are a match to TRBD1. The sample was PBMCs. The CDR3 DNA follows: TGCAGCGTTGAAAACCCCCCTGGGGCCCAGGGGGCGATACCCTATGGCTACACCTTC. The encoded protein is CSVENPPGAQGAIPYGYTF. Filled out from reference TRBV29-1 and TRBJ1-2, the complete variable domain reads SAVISQKPSRDICQRGTSLTIQCQVDSQVTMMFWYRQQPGQSLTLIATANQGSEATYESGFVIDKFPISRPNLTFSTLTVSNMSPEDSSIYLCSVENPPGAQGAIPYGYTFGSGTRLTVV.